This T cell receptor beta chain was found in a study of T-cell reconstitution after alpha-beta-depleted transplantation in children. Whole-study results and caveats: Approximately two months post-transplant, alpha-beta T cells reportedly originated from several hundred expanded graft clones.

V was clipped by 0 bases and J by 7 bases, with 12 bases between them. CDR3 size: 14 residues. CDR1 and CDR2 (germline): SEHNR, FQNEAQ (reference sequence). This sample's TCRbeta library carried unique molecular identifier barcodes. TCRdb passed the PCR reads through MiXCR, listing each CDR3 protein once. The table lists around 490,000 distinct CDR3 sequences, about an eighth of them singletons, with approximately 14% in the top ten. This clonotype has a handful of counts. Its antigen is not known. Sequences were derived from PBMCs, mostly from graft donor cells, sampled 180 days after TCRalphabeta/CD19-depleted stem cell transplant. V usage is TRBV7-9 and J usage is TRBJ1-2; D is perhaps TRBD1 (5 bases). The TCR was taken from a female patient aged 2-15 years who had a stem cell transplant for aplastic anemia, so the T cells may come from the graft donor. The CDR3 DNA follows: TGTGCCAGCAGCTTAGCTCAGGGCAATGGTGGCTACACCTTC. It specifies CASSLAQGNGGYTF.